The 17 T cell receptor beta chains below were found in one sample sequenced in a study of OX40 agonist ivuxolimab in advanced cancers. Profiling relied on immunoSEQ multiplex PCR, and the TCRdb table lists in-frame clones only, not all of them. There are around 46,000 clones in the sample; about 89% occur only once, and roughly a third lies in the top ten. The sample consisted of CD4+ or CD8+ T cells sorted from blood, taken in a trial of the OX40 agonist ivuxolimab. These receptors originate from an adult with an advanced solid tumor such as melanoma, head and neck, liver or kidney cancer.

The chain joins TRBV5-6 to TRBJ1-1; a weak D match, TRBD1 (6 bases). This CDR3 spans 13 amino acids. V was shortened by 4 bases and J by 8 bases, with 15 bases between the two germline ends. CDR1 is SGHDT and CDR2 is YYEEEE in the germline V gene. CDR3 DNA sequence: TGTGCCAGCAGCCCGCAGGACAGTCTAGAAGCTTTCTTT. Protein sequence: CASSPQDSLEAFF. Using reference TRBV5-6 and TRBJ1-1 for the parts outside the CDR3, the full variable domain is DAGVTQSPTHLIKTRGQQVTLRCSPKSGHDTVSWYQQALGQGPQFIFQYYEEEERQRGNFPDRFSGHQFPNYSSELNVNALLLGDSALYLCASSPQDSLEAFFGQGTRLTVV.

V gene TRBV5-1 combines with J gene TRBJ2-3, with TRBD2 identical over 9 bases. V trimming: 2 bases; J trimming: 3 bases; junction bases outside the gene matches: 10. Germline V gene data show CDR1 as SGHRS and CDR2 as YFSETQ. The CDR3 consists of 17 residues. The CDR3 is CASSFLSVAGGTDTQYF. The CDR3 DNA is TGCGCCAGCAGCTTCTTGTCGGTGGCGGGGGGGACAGATACGCAGTATTTT.

This chain joins TRBV18 and TRBJ2-1; 13 bases agree with TRBD2. Trimming took 3 bases from V and 8 from J; bases not matched to a gene: 1. CDR1 is KGHSH, CDR2 LQKENI, per germline. The CDR3 extends over 14 amino acids. CDR3 nucleotide sequence: TGTGCCAGCTCACCCGGGACTAGCGGGGATGAGCAGTTCTTC. Its translation: CASSPGTSGDEQFF.

This chain joins TRBV19 and TRBJ2-7; no firm D call. Germline V gene data show CDR1 as LNHDA and CDR2 as SQIVND (reference sequence). CDR3 length: 15 amino acids. The V and J ends lost 3 bases and 6 bases respectively, with 18 bases between them. In DNA, the CDR3 is TGTGCCAGTAGTATTGGGCTCCCTGGTTGGAGCGAGCAGTACTTC. It is translated as CASSIGLPGWSEQYF.

This sequence joins TRBV9 and TRBJ2-1; weak D call: TRBD1 (5 bases). Germline CDR1 is SGDLS and CDR2 is YYNGEE. V lost 0 bases to trimming and J lost 4 bases, with 17 bases between them. The CDR3 runs 17 residues. For the CDR3, the DNA is TGTGCCAGCAGCGTAGAAGGGGCTCACCAGGAGTACAATGAGCAGTTCTTC. This codes for CASSVEGAHQEYNEQFF.

The V call is TRBV9, the J call TRBJ2-3; D could derive from TRBD1 or TRBD2 (6 bases each). CDR1 and CDR2 from the germline V gene are SGDLS and YYNGEE. CDR3 length: 15 residues. V lost 2 bases and J lost 0, with 10 bases in between. The CDR3 region has the DNA TGTGCCAGCAGCGTGGAGGGGGTGAGCACAGATACGCAGTATTTT. It yields the protein CASSVEGVSTDTQYF.

The J gene is TRBJ2-1, the V gene TRBV7-9; 10 bases line up with TRBD2. The germline CDR1 and CDR2 sequences are SEHNR and FQNEAQ (reference sequence). The CDR3 covers 13 residues. Trimming cost V 8 bases and J 4 bases; bases outside gene matches: 2. The CDR3 bases are TGTGCCAGCCGGACTAGCGGTTACAATGAGCAGTTCTTC. Translating it yields CASRTSGYNEQFF.

This clone was seen a handful of times. One end of the junction varies from germline; a read error may be responsible. Other DNA sequences within the sample encode an identical CDR3. The J gene is TRBJ2-3, the V gene TRBV7-6; 7 bases align to TRBD1. This CDR3 is built from 12 residues. Germline CDR1 SGHVS, CDR2 FNYEAQ. The CDR3 sequence is CASSPGGDTQYF. The CDR3 bases are TGTGCTAGCAGCCCAGGGGGAGATACGCAGTATTTT.

The J gene is TRBJ1-5, the V gene TRBV21-1. TRBV21-1 is a pseudogene segment. This CDR3 is 15 amino acids long. In DNA, the CDR3 is TGTGCCAGCAGAGGTACGGCGCTGGAGGATCAGCCCCAGCATTTT. Its translation: CASRGTALEDQPQHF.

The V and J genes are TRBV27 and TRBJ2-5, with TRBD2 matching 8 bases. TRBJ2-7 matches the DNA end more closely, so the J call is doubtful. This CDR3 is 18 amino acids long. The germline CDR1 and CDR2 sequences are MNHEY and SMNVEV (reference sequence). This CDR3 reads CASSSGLGTGGLGGEQYF. CDR3 coding DNA: TGTGCCAGCAGTTCGGGACTAGGGACGGGCGGACTAGGGGGCGAGCAGTACTTC.

This clone was seen a single time. J is TRBJ2-1 and V is TRBV19; TRBD1 agrees at 7 bases. Germline trimming cut 7 bases from V and 4 bases from J; bases unmatched to any gene: 10. From germline, CDR1 is LNHDA and CDR2 SQIVND (reference sequence). The CDR3 consists of 15 residues. The CDR3 coding sequence is TGTGCCAGTACCGCCGGGGACAGTACTTACAATGAGCAGTTCTTC. It specifies CASTAGDSTYNEQFF.

This clone was picked up a small number of times. This chain connects TRBV29-1 to TRBJ2-1; D may be TRBD1 or TRBD2 (5 bases each). The length of the CDR3 is 8 residues. Germline CDR1 SQVTM, CDR2 ANQGSEA. The CDR3 is CRGDEQFF. DNA for the CDR3: TGCAGGGGGGATGAGCAGTTCTTC.

A single count supports this clone. The chain uses TRBV11-1 and TRBJ2-7, with 9 nucleotides matching TRBD1. V dropped 1 base and J dropped 6; count of bases not matched to a gene: 4. This CDR3 region has 14 residues. Germline CDR1 reads SGHAT; CDR2 reads FQDESV (reference sequence). Here the CDR3 reads CASSLVGTGTEQYF. As DNA, the CDR3 is TGTGCCAGCAGCTTAGTGGGGACAGGGACCGAGCAGTACTTC.

V is TRBV9 and J is TRBJ2-1; TRBD1 matches at 9 bases. Trimming removed 3 bases from V and 3 bases from J; junction bases left unmatched: 4. Germline loops: CDR1 SGDLS, CDR2 YYNGEE. The CDR3 contains 15 residues. The CDR3 sequence is CASSGRDRDYNEQFF. Written as DNA, the CDR3 is TGTGCCAGCAGCGGCCGGGACAGGGACTACAATGAGCAGTTCTTC.

This clone was seen just once. The V call is TRBV2, the J call TRBJ2-3, with TRBD2 identical over 12 bases. Germline loops: CDR1 SNHLY, CDR2 FYNNEI. The CDR3 has 14 amino acids. V lost 6 bases, J lost 4 bases, and 2 bases stayed unmatched. The CDR3: CASRASGGADTQYF. In DNA, the CDR3 is TGTGCCAGCAGGGCTAGCGGGGGGGCAGATACGCAGTATTTT.

The chain recombines TRBV19 with TRBJ1-1; 7 bases agree with TRBD1. The V gene's germline CDR1 is LNHDA and CDR2 SQIVND (reference sequence). This CDR3 has 15 amino acids. Unmatched junction bases numbered 10, after V lost 4 bases and J lost 5 bases. CDR3: CASSTPTGIYTEAFF. The CDR3 DNA sequence: TGTGCCAGTAGTACTCCGACAGGGATCTATACTGAAGCTTTCTTT.

The chain employs TRBV7-6 and TRBJ2-7; D may be TRBD2 (6 bases). Trimming shortened V by 1 base and J by 3 bases, and 10 bases separated the two germline ends. The germline V gene encodes CDR1 SGHVS and CDR2 FNYEAQ. The CDR3 is 14 amino acids. The CDR3 sequence is CASSLEVGSYEQYF. CDR3 in DNA: TGTGCCAGCAGCTTAGAAGTCGGGAGCTACGAGCAGTACTTC.